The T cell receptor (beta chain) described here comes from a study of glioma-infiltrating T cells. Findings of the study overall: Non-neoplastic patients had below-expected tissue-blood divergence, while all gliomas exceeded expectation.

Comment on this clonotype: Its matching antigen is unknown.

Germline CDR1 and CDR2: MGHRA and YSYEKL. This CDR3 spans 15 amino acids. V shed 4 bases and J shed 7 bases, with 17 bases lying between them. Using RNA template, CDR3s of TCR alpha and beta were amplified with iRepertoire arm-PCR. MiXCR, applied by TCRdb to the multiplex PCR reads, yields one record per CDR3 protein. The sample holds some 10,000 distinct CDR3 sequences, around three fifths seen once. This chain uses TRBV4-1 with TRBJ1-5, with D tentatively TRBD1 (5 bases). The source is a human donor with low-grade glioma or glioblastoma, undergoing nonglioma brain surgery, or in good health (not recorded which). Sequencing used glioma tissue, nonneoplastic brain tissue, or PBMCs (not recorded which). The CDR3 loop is CASSLTDLRDQPQHF. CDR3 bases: TGCGCCAGCAGCCTGACGGACTTAAGGGACCAGCCCCAGCATTTT.